The sequence of this T cell receptor beta chain was determined in a study of CD8+ T cells in alopecia areata listed by TCRdb under 2018. Looking at the study overall: Treated patients were enrolled in an open-label pilot trial of oral tofacitinib at 5 to 10 mg twice daily for moderate-to-severe alopecia areata. Tofacitinib was administered for 6 to 18 months, and 6 months of follow-up off drug were then conducted to assess delayed response and recurrence. Disease severity in treated patients was measured with the SALT score, which quantifies the percentage of affected scalp surface area. High-throughput TCRbeta sequencing was used to examine T cell clonal expansion in alopecia areata in both the C3H/HeJ mouse model and human patients. In humans, TCRbeta sequencing was performed on scalp tissue and on sorted CD4+ and CD8+ peripheral blood T cells from healthy controls and from patients with patchy or totalis/universalis alopecia areata. Biopsies were taken from tofacitinib-treated patients at baseline and at 4 and 24 weeks of treatment, and a later scalp biopsy was taken in several of the tofacitinib-treated patients. Scalp clonality was compared across normal scalp (n=4), patchy alopecia areata scalp (n=8), and alopecia totalis/universalis scalp (n=8). RNA was extracted with the PAXgene miRNA kit for fixed scalp, the miRNeasy kit for PBMCs, and the RNeasy kit for mouse skin. TCRbeta CDR3 regions were amplified by immunoSEQ multiplex PCR with 35 Vbeta forward and 13 Jbeta reverse primers. What the work shows at the level of the full study, not this receptor alone: Because the treated cohort was small and had only one nonresponder, larger studies are needed to examine links between baseline CD8+ expansion and response. Tofacitinib significantly lowered scalp clonality and the number of expanded CD8+ clones among the top 100 scalp clones. Many expanded lesional clones were found to persist in scalp and blood during tofacitinib treatment, and relapse after treatment cessation may be partly explained by this persistence. Shared TCR sequences between patients were less evident than in mice, which may be partly attributable to HLA diversity in the patient population. Scalp TCR repertoire analysis is complicated because resident alphabeta T cells in normal human skin are also sequenced, whereas mouse skin is dominated by gammadelta T cells. Compared with normal scalp, lesional scalp had higher clonality and more expanded CD8+ clones, particularly in alopecia totalis/universalis, a pattern that suggests antigenic drive.

The time point label, read with the paper, signifies: approximately 4 weeks on oral tofacitinib. Read against the paper, the sample's treatment or condition label means: oral pan-JAK inhibitor, 5-10 mg twice daily. Lesional scalp punch biopsies and peripheral blood were collected from alopecia areata patients. PBMCs were isolated by density centrifugation and stained for CD3, CD4 and CD8, after which CD4+ and CD8+ T cells were sorted on a FACSAria. From the cysteine up to the phenylalanine, the CDR3 has a length of 15 residues. Here the CDR3 DNA is all that survives: 45 bases in frame from base 1. At the junction V is shortened by 5 bases and J by 5 bases, with 18 bases in between. According to the germline V gene, CDR1 reads LGHNA and CDR2 reads YSLEER. About this clone itself: Its recognized antigen is unknown. Within one base of it there is no much larger clone, and no base qualities were kept.

The method behind the library was the immunoSEQ multiplex PCR assay. RNA was extracted from all samples and reverse transcribed into cDNA as template for TCR sequencing. First-strand cDNA was synthesized using SuperScript III with a 2:1 mix of oligo-dT and random hexamers. Amplification bias was assessed with a synthetic immune receptor repertoire, and residual bias was removed computationally. From the authors' description of their analysis: Raw reads were preprocessed for error removal, and CDR3 was defined according to IMGT conventions as running from the conserved cysteine to phenylalanine. Clonality was computed as 1 minus the Shannon entropy, with the entropy normalized by log2 of the number of productive unique TCRs. Scalp TCRbeta sequences were cross-referenced with sorted blood CD4 and CD8 repertoires so that the CD4 or CD8 identity of scalp clones could be inferred. The source is immuneACCESS, and TCRdb retained only in-frame sequences with V and J called. Part of the clones is not carried over; for the studies checked, unresolved V genes explain less than half of this, and the remainder is unexplained. V and J calls and clone size come straight from that table; D and trimming were deduced from the DNA. This sample holds about 220,000 clones; roughly 56% were observed only once. The ten largest make up about 1.4% of the sample.

The specimen comprised CD4+ T cells sorted from blood, sampled at week 4, from a patient treated with tofacitinib. This clonotype was sampled from a human donor with alopecia areata. The V and J segments used are TRBV4-3 and TRBJ1-2, and the D gene may be TRBD1, 6 bases matching. CDR3 loop: CASSDRIKSEYGYTF. Here is the DNA: TGCGCCAGCAGCGACAGGATAAAAAGTGAATATGGCTACACCTTC.